Each of the 13 T cell receptor beta chains below was sequenced from the same sample in a study of blood T cells in healthy people across ages. The second PCR ran roughly 7 to 12 cycles with a sample-barcoded 5' primer and J-beta primers. TCRdb analysed the 5' RACE reads with MiXCR anew, one entry per CDR3 protein. The sample consists of more than 800,000 distinct CDR3 sequences, 29% of them appearing once. The sample comprised blood. Receptor source: a woman older than 75 in good health.

CDR3 amino acids: CASSFIRGSADTQYF. In DNA, the CDR3 is TGTGCCAGCAGTTTTATCCGAGGGAGCGCAGATACGCAGTATTTT. The chain links TRBV12-3 or TRBV12-4 to TRBJ2-3; tentatively, D is TRBD2 (5 bases). This CDR3 contains 15 residues. Trimming shortened V by 3 bases and J by 4 bases, and 14 bases separated the two germline ends.

The V gene is TRBV6-5, the J gene TRBJ2-7; D remains unclear. There are 13 residues in the CDR3. With 5 bases removed from V and 7 bases from J, the gap between germline ends came to 15 bases. The germline gives CDR1 MNHEY, CDR2 SVGAGI. The CDR3 reads CASSTPLREEQYF. The CDR3 DNA reads TGTGCCAGCAGTACCCCCTTGAGAGAAGAGCAGTACTTC.

V and J are TRBV11-2 and TRBJ2-3; perhaps TRBD1 as D (6 bases). The V gene lost 5 bases and the J gene lost 5 bases, with 23 bases spanning the gap. Germline assignment: CDR1 SGHAT and CDR2 FQNNGV. The CDR3 is 17 amino acids. In DNA, the CDR3 is TGTGCCAGCAGCGCCCGCCCCGTGGGGGCAGGCCGAGATACGCAGTATTTT. Translation: CASSARPVGAGRDTQYF.

This clonotype appeared many times. The rearrangement links TRBV5-6 to TRBJ2-5; D possibly corresponds to TRBD2 (6 bases). Germline V gene lookup returns CDR1 SGHDT and CDR2 YYEEEE. Trimming removed 5 bases from V and 5 bases from J, with 13 bases in between. The CDR3 runs 13 residues. Here the CDR3 DNA reads TGTGCCAGCAGTGAACTAGCAAGGGAGACCCAGTACTTC. It translates to CASSELARETQYF.

This clonotype was detected many times. One base away lies a much larger clone, so this may be a sequencing read error. The CDR3 protein is CSVGRTGANVRTF. Here the CDR3 DNA reads TGCAGCGTTGGCAGAACCGGGGCCAACGTCCGGACTTTC. This chain connects TRBV29-1 to TRBJ2-6, with D perhaps TRBD1 or TRBD2 (5 bases each). This CDR3 has 13 amino acids. Germline V gene data show CDR1 as SQVTM and CDR2 as ANQGSEA. The full variable domain, its missing parts supplied by reference TRBV29-1 and TRBJ2-6, is SAVISQKPSRDICQRGTSLTIQCQVDSQVTMMFWYRQQPGQSLTLIATANQGSEATYESGFVIDKFPISRPNLTFSTLTVSNMSPEDSSIYLCSVGRTGANVRTFGAGSRLTVL.

This clonotype was seen at least ten times. V gene TRBV6-5 combines with J gene TRBJ2-5; D tentatively fits TRBD1 or TRBD2 (5 bases each). V was shortened by 6 bases and J by 6 bases, with 17 bases between the two germline ends. This CDR3 contains 14 residues. CDR1 and CDR2 from the germline V gene are MNHEY and SVGAGI. CDR3 in DNA: TGTGCCAGCAGCCCTAACTGGGGGTCGAAGACCCAGTACTTC. Amino acids: CASSPNWGSKTQYF.

This clonotype was observed a single time. The chain has TRBV6-2 or TRBV6-3 and TRBJ2-1, with 9 bases fitting TRBD2. The germline V gene encodes CDR1 MNHEY and CDR2 SVGEGT. CDR3 size: 16 residues. The junction had 10 bases not matched to a gene; V was cut back by 7 bases and J by 3 bases. Here the CDR3 reads CASTRWGGGVYNEQFF. In DNA, the CDR3 is TGTGCCAGCACCCGTTGGGGCGGGGGGGTCTACAATGAGCAGTTCTTC.

This clonotype was picked up many times. The chain links TRBV20-1 to TRBJ2-1, with TRBD1 matching over 8 bases. Trimming at V came to 2 bases and at J to 8 bases, leaving 11 bases not matched to a gene. Germline V CDR1 and CDR2: DFQATT, SNEGSKA (reference sequence). CDR3 length: 15 residues. This CDR3 reads CSARRSGGEVDEQFF. The DNA of the CDR3 is TGCAGTGCTAGAAGGTCAGGGGGCGAGGTCGATGAGCAGTTCTTC.

This clonotype was seen ten or more times. The chain couples TRBV10-3 to TRBJ2-1; tentative D call: TRBD2 (6 bases). Germline V gene data show CDR1 as ENHRY and CDR2 as SYGVKD. Trimming took 7 bases from V and 1 from J, leaving 14 bases between them. There are 15 residues in the CDR3. The CDR3 spells CAIKLAGRSYNEQFF. The CDR3 DNA reads TGTGCCATCAAGCTTGCGGGGCGGTCCTACAATGAGCAGTTCTTC.

The chain employs TRBV2 and TRBJ1-5; D gene ambiguous. The CDR3 is 13 residues long. Trimming cost V 8 bases and J 7 bases, with 15 bases left between them. The germline CDR1 and CDR2 sequences are SNHLY and FYNNEI. Written as DNA, the CDR3 is TGTGCCAGCGGGAGACGCCCGGGCCAGCCCCAGCATTTT. Its protein is CASGRRPGQPQHF.

The chain carries TRBV6-1 and TRBJ2-3; 10 positions agree with TRBD1. V lost 4 bases, J lost 3 bases, and 16 bases stayed unmatched. The CDR3 runs 19 residues. The germline V gene encodes CDR1 MNHNS and CDR2 SASEGT. This chain's CDR3 is CASSVRTGGIAASTDTQYF. DNA of the CDR3: TGTGCCAGCAGTGTCCGGACAGGGGGAATAGCGGCCTCGACAGATACGCAGTATTTT.

This clonotype showed up just a few times. One base away lies a much larger clone, so this may be a sequencing read error. The chain has TRBV6-1 and TRBJ2-7; D not resolved. The CDR3 has 14 residues. CDR1 and CDR2 from the germline V gene are MNHNS and SASEGT. Trimming cost V 0 bases and J 12 bases, with 18 bases left between them. In DNA form, the CDR3 reads TGTGCCAGCAGTGAAGCCTCATTTTCGGAGACCCGGTACTTC. This translates into CASSEASFSETRYF.

A remark on this clonotype: The junction shows a germline mismatch at one end, possibly a read error. V gene TRBV2 combines with J gene TRBJ2-3; D possibly uses TRBD1 or TRBD2 (5 bases each). The germline gives CDR1 SNHLY, CDR2 FYNNEI. This CDR3 is 13 amino acids long. CDR3 in amino acids: CASSLGTTDPQYF. The CDR3 coding sequence is TGTGCCAGTTCCCTAGGGACCACAGATCCGCAGTATTTT.